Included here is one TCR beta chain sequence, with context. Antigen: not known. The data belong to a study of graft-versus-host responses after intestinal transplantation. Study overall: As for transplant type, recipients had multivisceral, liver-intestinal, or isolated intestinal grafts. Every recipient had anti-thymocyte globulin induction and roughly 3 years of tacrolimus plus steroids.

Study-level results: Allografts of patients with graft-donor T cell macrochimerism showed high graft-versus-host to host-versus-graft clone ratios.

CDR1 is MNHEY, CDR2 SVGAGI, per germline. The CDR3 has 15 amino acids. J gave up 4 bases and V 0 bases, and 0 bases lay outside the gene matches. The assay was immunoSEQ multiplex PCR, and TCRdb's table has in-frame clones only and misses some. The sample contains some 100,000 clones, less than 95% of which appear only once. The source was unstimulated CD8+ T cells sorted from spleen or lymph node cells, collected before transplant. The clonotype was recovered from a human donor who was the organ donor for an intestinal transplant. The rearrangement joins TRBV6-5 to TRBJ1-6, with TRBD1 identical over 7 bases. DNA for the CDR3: TGTGCCAGCAGTTACTCGACAGGGTATAATTCACCCCTCCACTTT. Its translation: CASSYSTGYNSPLHF.